The 27 T cell receptor beta chains reported below all come from one sample, sequenced in a study of T cells in localized non-small cell lung cancer. Profiled with immunoSEQ multiplex PCR; TCRdb holds only in-frame clones, not every one. Altogether roughly 39,000 clones are present, about four fifths being singletons, with the ten largest covering approximately 35%. The specimen was PBMCs, collected before any cancer treatment. Source of these receptors: a woman aged 40-69 years with stage II squamous cell lung carcinoma.

The rearrangement uses TRBV5-6 and TRBJ2-7; D tentatively reads TRBD1 or TRBD2 (5 bases each). The CDR3 runs 13 residues. Germline CDR1 is SGHDT and CDR2 is YYEEEE. V was clipped by 0 bases and J by 4 bases, with 8 bases between them. The CDR3 DNA reads as TGTGCCAGCAGCTTGGGGGACGGGTACGAGCAGTACGTC. Translation: CASSLGDGYEQYV.

V usage is TRBV5-1 and J usage is TRBJ2-3; 9 bases map to TRBD1. This CDR3 spans 17 amino acids. The J segment lost 6 bases and the V segment lost 0 bases, leaving 11 bases of the junction unmatched. Germline CDR1 SGHRS, CDR2 YFSETQ. The CDR3, as DNA: TGCGCCAGCAGCTTGGTCTGGACAGGGGAAGGAAGGGATACGCAGTATTTT. This encodes CASSLVWTGEGRDTQYF.

The chain couples TRBV5-1 to TRBJ2-6; no clear D. Trimming shortened V by 2 bases and J by 2 bases, and 8 bases separated the two germline ends. The CDR3 sequence is 15 residues long. Germline V gene sequence: CDR1 SGHRS, CDR2 YFSETQ. The CDR3 is CASSLAPTGANVLTF. For the CDR3, the DNA is TGCGCCAGCAGCTTAGCACCGACTGGGGCCAACGTCCTGACTTTC.

The count of this clone is one. The genes are TRBV28 and TRBJ1-1; D unresolved. Trimming took 2 bases from V and 0 from J, leaving 7 bases between them. This CDR3 contains 14 residues. Germline CDR1 and CDR2: MDHEN and SYDVKM. The CDR3 region is CASSLTQLNTEAFF. CDR3 bases: TGTGCCAGCAGTTTAACGCAGTTGAACACTGAAGCTTTCTTT.

Relative to its sample, this clone is medium-sized. V usage is TRBV5-4 and J usage is TRBJ2-1, with 12 bases lining up with TRBD2. Germline assignment: CDR1 SGHNT and CDR2 YYREEE (reference sequence). J gave up 7 bases and V 7 bases, and 9 bases lay outside the gene matches. The CDR3 contains 15 residues. CDR3 sequence: CASGLAGGPGNEQFF. The CDR3, as DNA: TGTGCCAGCGGTCTAGCGGGGGGGCCCGGGAATGAGCAGTTCTTC. Drawing the rest from reference TRBV5-4 and TRBJ2-1, the complete variable domain is ETGVTQSPTHLIKTRGQQVTLRCSSQSGHNTVSWYQQALGQGPQFIFQYYREEENGRGNFPPRFSGLQFPNYSSELNVNALELDDSALYLCASGLAGGPGNEQFFGPGTRLTVL.

V usage is TRBV27 and J usage is TRBJ2-7, with D unclear. Trimming stripped 6 bases from V and 2 bases from J, with 5 bases between. Germline V CDR1 and CDR2: MNHEY, SMNVEV (reference sequence). The CDR3 is made up of 11 amino acids. The CDR3 spells CASSSTYEQYF. In DNA form, the CDR3 reads TGTGCCAGCAGCTCCACCTACGAGCAGTACTTC.

The chain carries TRBV29-1 and TRBJ2-5, with TRBD2 as a possible D gene (6 bases). Between the trimmed V and J ends, which lost 0 bases and 5 bases, there was a span of 16 bases. The CDR3 covers 15 residues. CDR1 and CDR2 (germline): SQVTM, ANQGSEA. The CDR3 DNA reads TGCAGCGTTGAAGATCGGGCAGGGACTGGCGAGACCCAGTACTTC. Translated: CSVEDRAGTGETQYF.

The chain uses TRBV2 and TRBJ1-2; D perhaps matches TRBD1 (5 bases). Trimming cost V 8 bases and J 11 bases, with 15 bases left between them. The CDR3 length is 11 residues. CDR1 is SNHLY and CDR2 is FYNNEI in the germline V gene. CDR3 nucleotide sequence: TGTGCCAGCGGTTCGGGGGGAGAATACACCTTC. Residues: CASGSGGEYTF.

The V call is TRBV28, the J call TRBJ2-7; 10 bases are a match to TRBD1. The CDR3 is 12 residues long. Germline lookup yields CDR1 MDHEN and CDR2 SYDVKM. Trimming at V came to 9 bases and at J to 5 bases, leaving 4 bases not matched to a gene. The CDR3 region is CASTGTGDEQYF. The CDR3 coding sequence is TGTGCCAGTACCGGGACAGGGGACGAGCAGTACTTC.

This chain connects TRBV7-9 to TRBJ1-4, with 9 bases matching TRBD1. The CDR3 consists of 15 residues. CDR1 is SEHNR and CDR2 is FQNEAQ in the germline V gene (reference sequence). The V segment lost 6 bases and the J segment 4 bases; nucleotides outside the gene matches: 6. The CDR3 here is CASRVGQGINEKLFF. As DNA, the CDR3 is TGTGCCAGCAGGGTGGGACAGGGAATTAATGAAAAACTGTTTTTT.

The V and J genes are TRBV6-5 and TRBJ1-2; perhaps TRBD1 as D (5 bases). CDR3 length equals 11 residues. Per the germline V gene, CDR1 is MNHEY and CDR2 is SVGAGI. The V and J ends lost 8 bases and 7 bases respectively, with 11 bases between them. The CDR3 sequence: CASGEQGGYTF. The CDR3 DNA follows: TGTGCCAGCGGGGAGCAGGGTGGCTACACCTTC.

The chain couples TRBV2 to TRBJ2-2; TRBD1 or TRBD2 may be the D gene (5 bases each). The CDR3 sequence is 12 residues long. Germline CDR1 reads SNHLY; CDR2 reads FYNNEI. V dropped 6 bases and J dropped 7 bases, with 9 bases sitting between them. CDR3 sequence (DNA): TGTGCCAGCAGGAGGGACGGCGGGGAGCTGTTTTTT. Translated: CASRRDGGELFF.

This chain uses TRBV5-6 with TRBJ1-2, with 7 bases identical to TRBD1. From germline, CDR1 is SGHDT and CDR2 YYEEEE. With V trimmed by 4 bases and J by 3 bases, 3 bases remained unmatched. CDR3 length: 13 amino acids. CDR3 DNA sequence: TGTGCCAGCAGCCCTGACAGGGACTATGGCTACACCTTC. Its protein is CASSPDRDYGYTF.

For this clone: A read error may account for a junction end that differs from germline. The genes are TRBV6-5 and TRBJ2-7; D is uncertain. Germline CDR1 MNHEY, CDR2 SVGAGI. The CDR3 runs to 15 residues. The CDR3 nucleotides are TGTGCCAGCACCCCCGGGCGGACCTACTCCCACGAGCAGTACTTC. Encoded protein: CASTPGRTYSHEQYF.

CDR3 DNA: TGTGCCAGTAGCCCGTTCACCGGGACAGGGAGGGCTGGAAACACCATATATTTT. Amino acid sequence: CASSPFTGTGRAGNTIYF. The J gene is TRBJ1-3, the V gene TRBV19, with 9 nucleotides matching TRBD1. CDR1 and CDR2 from the germline V gene are LNHDA and SQIVND (reference sequence). The CDR3 is 18 residues long. The V segment lost 6 bases and the J segment 2 bases; nucleotides outside the gene matches: 14.

The rearrangement joins TRBV5-1 to TRBJ1-4; TRBD1 agrees at 9 bases. The junction had 7 bases not matched to a gene; V was cut back by 2 bases and J by 8 bases. The CDR3 is 15 residues long. Looked up from germline, CDR1 is SGHRS and CDR2 is YFSETQ. CDR3 loop: CASSFTGTGREKLFF. Written as DNA, the CDR3 is TGCGCCAGCAGCTTCACCGGGACAGGGAGGGAAAAACTGTTTTTT.

The rearrangement joins TRBV19 to TRBJ2-1, with D tentatively TRBD2 (5 bases). V gave up 3 bases and J gave up 6 bases, with 9 bases separating them. The germline gives CDR1 LNHDA, CDR2 SQIVND (reference sequence). CDR3 size: 13 residues. CDR3 DNA sequence: TGTGCCAGTAGTATTTTGGGGAGCAATGAGCAGTTCTTC. As protein: CASSILGSNEQFF. Combining the CDR3 with reference TRBV19 and TRBJ2-1 gives the whole variable domain DGGITQSPKYLFRKEGQNVTLSCEQNLNHDAMYWYRQDPGQGLRLIYYSQIVNDFQKGDIAEGYSVSREKKESFPLTVTSAQKNPTAFYLCASSILGSNEQFFGPGTRLTVL.

This chain links TRBV6-5 with TRBJ1-1; unclear D gene. This CDR3 has 15 amino acids. CDR1 and CDR2 from the germline V gene are MNHEY and SVGAGI. V gave up 0 bases and J gave up 0 bases, with 8 bases separating them. The CDR3: CASSYSGSMNTEAFF. In nucleotides, the CDR3 is TGTGCCAGCAGTTACTCGGGCAGTATGAACACTGAAGCTTTCTTT.

This chain links TRBV28 with TRBJ1-3; TRBD1 aligns across 7 bases. The CDR3 extends over 15 amino acids. Per germline, CDR1 MDHEN and CDR2 SYDVKM. With 2 bases clipped from V and 4 bases from J, the junction kept 5 bases outside the gene matches. The CDR3 coding sequence is TGTGCCAGCAGTTTAGGGGAGGGGGCCGGAAACACCATATATTTT. Encoded protein: CASSLGEGAGNTIYF.

The chain employs TRBV25-1 and TRBJ1-3; D ambiguous. Germline CDR1 reads MGHDK; CDR2 reads SYGVNS. This CDR3 spans 13 amino acids. Trimming took off 10 bases at V and 4 bases at J, with 14 bases between the two ends. The CDR3 spells CATASPVGNTIYF. DNA for the CDR3: TGTGCCACCGCCAGCCCGGTAGGAAACACCATATATTTT.

J is TRBJ1-1 and V is TRBV9; D is ambiguous. The V gene lost 0 bases and the J gene lost 1 base, with 4 bases spanning the gap. Germline V CDR1 and CDR2: SGDLS, YYNGEE. The CDR3 contains 13 residues. Here the CDR3 reads CASSVDGNTEAFF. As DNA, the CDR3 is TGTGCCAGCAGCGTAGACGGGAACACTGAAGCTTTCTTT.

This clone turned up a few times. The chain joins TRBV29-1 to TRBJ1-1; a weak D match, TRBD1 (6 bases). The CDR3 sequence is 13 residues long. Trimming left V 5 bases short and J 1 base short, with 11 bases between. Germline CDR1 is SQVTM and CDR2 is ANQGSEA. The CDR3 protein is CSVSRGENTEAFF. The DNA for the CDR3 is TGCAGCGTTTCAAGGGGGGAGAACACTGAAGCTTTCTTT.

The CDR3 DNA reads as TGTGCCAGCAGCCCCCTGACAGGGAACACTGAAGCTTTCTTT. This codes for CASSPLTGNTEAFF. V gene TRBV7-2 combines with J gene TRBJ1-1; D perhaps matches TRBD1 (6 bases). The CDR3 is made up of 14 amino acids. Trimming cost V 5 bases and J 1 base, with 11 bases left between them. Per germline, CDR1 SGHTA and CDR2 FQGNSA.

The chain joins TRBV29-1 to TRBJ1-2; D gene unclear. V was clipped by 7 bases and J by 3 bases, with 12 bases between them. Germline V gene lookup returns CDR1 SQVTM and CDR2 ANQGSEA. The CDR3 consists of 12 residues. The CDR3 nucleotides are TGCAGCGGCGGTGGCGGGGACTATGGCTACACCTTC. Its protein product is CSGGGGDYGYTF. The entire variable domain, with the rest obtained from reference TRBV29-1 and TRBJ1-2, is as follows: SAVISQKPSRDICQRGTSLTIQCQVDSQVTMMFWYRQQPGQSLTLIATANQGSEATYESGFVIDKFPISRPNLTFSTLTVSNMSPEDSSIYLCSGGGGDYGYTFGSGTRLTVV.

This chain joins TRBV5-6 and TRBJ1-5; D is undetermined. The germline V and J ends were trimmed by 2 bases and 4 bases, with 13 bases remaining between them. CDR3 length: 15 amino acids. Germline CDR1 SGHDT, CDR2 YYEEEE. For the CDR3, the DNA is TGTGCCAGCAGCTTCGGCAGGTTCGGGAATCAGCCCCAGCATTTT. Translating it yields CASSFGRFGNQPQHF.

This sequence joins TRBV6-1 and TRBJ2-5, with D perhaps given as TRBD1 or TRBD2 (5 bases each). The CDR3 runs 15 residues. Germline CDR1 is MNHNS and CDR2 is SASEGT. Trimming removed 4 bases from V and 4 bases from J, with 16 bases in between. CDR3 sequence: CASSVGTGKGETQYF. CDR3 bases: TGTGCCAGCAGTGTGGGGACGGGGAAGGGAGAGACCCAGTACTTC.

CDR3 amino acids: CASSSAQGEETQYF. As DNA, the CDR3 is TGTGCCAGCAGTTCCGCGCAGGGTGAAGAGACCCAGTACTTC. This chain connects TRBV28 to TRBJ2-5; a possible D gene is TRBD1 (5 bases). This CDR3 contains 14 residues. Trimming pared 4 bases from V and 3 bases from J, leaving 12 bases between. Germline values: CDR1 MDHEN, CDR2 SYDVKM. The whole variable domain, filled in from reference TRBV28 and TRBJ2-5, reads DVKVTQSSRYLVKRTGEKVFLECVQDMDHENMFWYRQDPGLGLRLIYFSYDVKMKEKGDIPEGYSVSREKKERFSLILESASTNQTSMYLCASSSAQGEETQYFGPGTRLLVL.